These 18 T cell receptor beta chains were sequenced from one sample in a study of graft-versus-host responses after intestinal transplantation. Profiled with immunoSEQ multiplex PCR; TCRdb holds only in-frame clones, not every one. This table has 45,000 or so clones, over 75% appearing once. Sequences were derived from PBMCs, sampled 524 days after transplant. The receptor source for this set is a human patient who received an intestinal transplant, so some T cells may come from the graft donor.

There are a few counts of this clone. The sample holds other DNA sequences that translate to the same CDR3. The chain couples TRBV6-1 to TRBJ2-3; 8 bases fit TRBD1. V gave up 6 bases and J gave up 1 base; unmatched junction bases: 0. This CDR3 is 13 amino acids long. From germline, CDR1 is MNHNS and CDR2 SASEGT. The CDR3 DNA reads TGTGCCAGCAGGGACAGGGGCACAGATACGCAGTATTTT. This gives the protein CASRDRGTDTQYF.

This chain uses TRBV19 with TRBJ1-4, with D possibly matching TRBD1 (5 bases). The CDR3 has 17 amino acids. CDR1 and CDR2 (germline): LNHDA, SQIVND (reference sequence). V dropped 3 bases and J dropped 0 bases, with 14 bases sitting between them. The CDR3 spells CASSIPTETTTNEKLFF. The CDR3, as DNA: TGTGCCAGTAGTATTCCGACAGAAACTACAACTAATGAAAAACTGTTTTTT.

This chain joins TRBV28 and TRBJ1-6; a possible D gene is TRBD1 (6 bases). This CDR3 comprises 16 residues. Between the trimmed V and J ends, which lost 3 bases and 5 bases, there was a span of 14 bases. Germline V gives CDR1 MDHEN, CDR2 SYDVKM. The CDR3 region has the DNA TGTGCCAGCAGTTTTGGGGGGCAGTTGGATAATTCACCCCTCCACTTT. Its translation: CASSFGGQLDNSPLHF.

This clone occurred a few times. The rearrangement links TRBV5-4 to TRBJ2-7, with TRBD1 matching 7 bases. Trimming removed 2 bases from V and 0 bases from J; junction bases left unmatched: 2. The germline gives CDR1 SGHNT, CDR2 YYREEE (reference sequence). The CDR3 runs to 14 residues. The CDR3 nucleotides read TGTGCCAGCAGCTTCGCAGGGGGCTCCTACGAGCAGTACTTC. Amino acids: CASSFAGGSYEQYF.

This clone showed up just once. This chain links TRBV5-6 with TRBJ2-5, with 8 bases identical to TRBD2. Germline V CDR1 and CDR2: SGHDT, YYEEEE. V trimming: 3 bases; J trimming: 5 bases; junction bases outside the gene matches: 6. CDR3 length equals 14 residues. This CDR3 is CASSSGLGGETQYF. CDR3 in DNA: TGTGCCAGCAGCTCGGGACTAGGAGGGGAGACCCAGTACTTC.

The J gene is TRBJ1-5, the V gene TRBV6-1, with D tentatively TRBD1 (6 bases). The CDR3 has 15 residues. Germline V gene sequence: CDR1 MNHNS, CDR2 SASEGT. With 6 bases removed from V and 6 bases from J, the gap between germline ends came to 18 bases. For the CDR3, the DNA is TGTGCCAGCAGGCCCCTGCTAGGGGGGGGTCAGCCCCAGCATTTT. Translation: CASRPLLGGGQPQHF.

The CDR3 sequence: CASSRTSGSDEQFF. The CDR3 DNA is TGTGCCAGCAGTAGGACTAGCGGGAGCGATGAGCAGTTCTTC. The chain uses TRBV7-9 and TRBJ2-1, with TRBD2 identical over 13 bases. Germline trimming cut 6 bases from V and 8 bases from J; bases unmatched to any gene: 4. The length of the CDR3 is 14 residues. Germline V gene lookup returns CDR1 SEHNR and CDR2 FQNEAQ (reference sequence).

The genes are TRBV29-1 and TRBJ1-3; D not certain. V was clipped by 4 bases and J by 0 bases, with 13 bases between them. CDR3 length: 15 residues. CDR1 and CDR2 (germline): SQVTM, ANQGSEA. The CDR3, as DNA: TGCAGCGTTGGCCGGGCAGATACCTCTGGAAACACCATATATTTT. The encoded protein is CSVGRADTSGNTIYF.

The gene calls are TRBV5-1 and TRBJ2-3, with D hard to call. The CDR3 contains 14 residues. The germline CDR1 and CDR2 sequences are SGHRS and YFSETQ. V was cut by 0 bases and J by 2 bases, with 7 bases left in between. CDR3 bases: TGCGCCAGCAGCTTGGCCCTCTCCACAGATACGCAGTATTTT. Protein sequence: CASSLALSTDTQYF.

The chain is built from TRBV7-9 and TRBJ2-2; 7 bases match TRBD1. Germline V gene lookup returns CDR1 SEHNR and CDR2 FQNEAQ (reference sequence). Trimming removed 1 base from V and 7 bases from J; junction bases left unmatched: 3. The CDR3 extends over 14 amino acids. The CDR3 spells CASSLDGQVGELFF. As DNA, the CDR3 is TGTGCCAGCAGCTTAGATGGACAGGTCGGGGAGCTGTTTTTT.

This chain joins TRBV19 and TRBJ2-1; 7 positions match TRBD2. With 4 bases clipped from V and 4 bases from J, the junction kept 7 bases outside the gene matches. The CDR3 spans 15 residues. CDR1 and CDR2 (germline): LNHDA, SQIVND (reference sequence). CDR3 DNA: TGTGCCAGTAGTAGCGGGACTACCATTTACAATGAGCAGTTCTTC. It specifies CASSSGTTIYNEQFF.

This clone came up once. This chain uses TRBV6-1 with TRBJ2-7; the D gene is possibly TRBD1 (5 bases). The CDR3 length is 14 residues. V was shortened by 4 bases and J by 13 bases, with 23 bases between the two germline ends. Germline V lookup: CDR1 MNHNS, CDR2 SASEGT. The CDR3 region has the DNA TGTGCCAGCAGTGTTGACAGACAGACGAAGTTTGGATACTTC. This encodes CASSVDRQTKFGYF.

The V and J genes are TRBV7-8 and TRBJ1-4; D is perhaps TRBD1 (5 bases). The CDR3 runs to 14 residues. With 5 bases removed from V and 2 bases from J, the gap between germline ends came to 9 bases. Germline CDR1 reads SGHVS; CDR2 reads FQNEAQ. CDR3 coding DNA: TGTGCCAGCAGCCGGGGACGGACTAATGAAAAACTGTTTTTT. It translates to CASSRGRTNEKLFF.

The CDR3: CASSKVAGGGETQYF. The CDR3 DNA reads TGTGCCAGCAGCAAAGTAGCGGGAGGGGGGGAGACCCAGTACTTC. The chain links TRBV5-5 to TRBJ2-5; 11 bases are a match to TRBD2. V lost 4 bases and J lost 5; bases outside the gene matches: 7. Germline values: CDR1 SGHKS, CDR2 YYEKEE (reference sequence). There are 15 residues in the CDR3.

The chain combines TRBV7-3 with TRBJ1-6; D unclear. Trimming removed 4 bases at V and 6 bases at J, with 7 bases between. CDR1 is SGHTA, CDR2 FQGTGA, per germline. The CDR3 is 13 amino acids. The CDR3 reads CASSSQPNSPLHF. For the CDR3, the DNA is TGTGCCAGCAGCTCCCAACCTAATTCACCCCTCCACTTT.

The chain employs TRBV4-2 and TRBJ2-7, with D maybe TRBD1 (6 bases). The CDR3 runs to 15 residues. Trimming took off 0 bases at V and 0 bases at J, with 9 bases between the two ends. Germline V CDR1 and CDR2: LGHNA, YNFKEQ. The CDR3 protein is CASSQEPDSSYEQYF. In DNA, the CDR3 is TGTGCCAGCAGCCAAGAACCGGACAGCTCCTACGAGCAGTACTTC.

On this clone: Its ends do not fully match the called genes, so a read error is possible. This chain uses TRBV5-3 with TRBJ1-1; D uncertain. TRBV5-3 is an ORF for which the function is uncertain. The CDR3 spans 13 residues. The CDR3 is CASSSPSNTEAFF. DNA of the CDR3: TGTGCCAGCAGCTCCCCTTCGAACACTGAAGCTTTCTTT.

A single count supports this clone. The rearrangement joins TRBV7-3 to TRBJ2-3; 7 bases map to TRBD2. V was clipped by 5 bases and J by 5 bases; unmatched bases: 7. This CDR3 has 14 amino acids. Germline values: CDR1 SGHTA, CDR2 FQGTGA. CDR3 sequence reads: CASSETSMGDTQYF. The CDR3 DNA follows: TGTGCCAGCAGCGAGACTAGCATGGGAGATACGCAGTATTTT.